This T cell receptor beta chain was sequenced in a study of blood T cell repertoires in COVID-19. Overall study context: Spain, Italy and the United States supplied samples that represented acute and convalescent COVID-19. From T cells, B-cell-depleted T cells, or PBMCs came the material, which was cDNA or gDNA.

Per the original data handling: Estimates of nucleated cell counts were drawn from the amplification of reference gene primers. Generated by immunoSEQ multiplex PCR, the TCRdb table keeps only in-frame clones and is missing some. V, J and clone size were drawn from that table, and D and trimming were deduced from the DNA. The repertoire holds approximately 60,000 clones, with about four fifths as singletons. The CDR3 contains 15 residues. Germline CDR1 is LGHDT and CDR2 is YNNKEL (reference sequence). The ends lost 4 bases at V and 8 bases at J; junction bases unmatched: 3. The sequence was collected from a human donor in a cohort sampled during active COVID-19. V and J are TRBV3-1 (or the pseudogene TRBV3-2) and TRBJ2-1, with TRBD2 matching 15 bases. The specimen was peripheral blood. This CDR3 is CASSLGTSGRYEQFF. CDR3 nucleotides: TGTGCCAGCAGCCTGGGGACTAGCGGGAGGTATGAGCAGTTCTTC.